This TCR beta chain was identified in a study of T-cell reconstitution after alpha-beta-depleted transplantation in children. Germline V gene lookup returns CDR1 DFQATT and CDR2 SNEGSKA (reference sequence). Between the trimmed V and J ends, which lost 3 bases and 0 bases, there was a span of 17 bases. The CDR3 runs to 17 residues. The TCRbeta library incorporated unique molecular identifiers. TCRdb reanalysed the PCR reads using MiXCR and keeps one entry per CDR3 protein. The sample has about half a million distinct CDR3 sequences; roughly an eighth are singletons. Sample: PBMCs from the stem cell graft donor, taken from the stem cell graft. The receptor comes from a human donor who donated a stem cell graft to a child with combined immunodeficiency. The rearrangement joins TRBV20-1 to TRBJ2-2; a possible D gene is TRBD1 (5 bases). The CDR3 is CSASPRVYYANTGELFF. The CDR3 nucleotides are TGCAGTGCTAGTCCCAGGGTCTACTACGCGAACACCGGGGAGCTGTTTTTT.